Below, one T cell receptor beta chain is given with its context. Original processing methods: Amplification of reference gene primers was used by the study to estimate nucleated cell counts. Using immunoSEQ multiplex PCR, the repertoire was profiled, and TCRdb retains in-frame clones only, with some absent. That table gives V, J and clone size, and the DNA gave D and trimming. The sample records about 120,000 clones, approximately 90% being singletons. The data stem from a study of blood T cell repertoires in COVID-19. Study overall: Some COVID-19 samples were acute and others convalescent; all came from the United States, Italy and Spain. The cDNA or gDNA used as material had been derived from T cells, B-cell-depleted T cells, or PBMCs.

Germline CDR1 and CDR2: SGHAT and FQDESV (reference sequence). The CDR3 sequence is 15 residues long. Trimming left V 3 bases short and J 2 bases short, with 13 bases between. The TCR was taken from a man in his 70s with active or convalescent COVID-19. Sequencing used peripheral blood. The chain combines TRBV11-1 with TRBJ1-1, with D maybe TRBD1 (5 bases). The CDR3: CASSFSGGRNTEAFF. The CDR3 DNA reads TGTGCCAGCAGCTTTTCCGGGGGAAGAAACACTGAAGCTTTCTTT.